This T cell receptor beta chain was retrieved from a study of cytomegalovirus exposure and HLA in healthy donors. Study results and limitations: Relative to equally common others, HLA-associated TCR beta chains showed greater clonal expansion in a later analysis. In an earlier analysis, most TCR beta V segments were productive about 87% or about 30% of the time. In vitro confirmation showed a few CMV-associated chains to be CMV antigen specific.

PCR involved 60 Vbeta and 13 Jbeta primers. Clones were read by immunoSEQ multiplex PCR, and TCRdb kept only the in-frame ones, dropping some. Of 200,000 or so clones detected, over 75% appear once; the ten largest clones hold 1.5% to 2%. The germline CDR1 and CDR2 sequences are SGHDN and FVKESK. CDR3 length equals 17 residues. V lost 4 bases to trimming and J lost 6 bases; unmatched junction nucleotides: 16. As to this clone: What it binds is unknown. The sample carries other DNA sequences with the same CDR3.

The source of this sequence is a man aged 18 to 30 in good health and CMV-seronegative. The sample comprised PBMCs. The chain carries TRBV14 and TRBJ1-2; 8 nucleotides align to TRBD1. This CDR3 is CASSRETAGTGPNGYTF. CDR3 DNA sequence: TGTGCCAGCAGCCGAGAAACAGCCGGGACAGGACCTAATGGCTACACCTTC.